Given below is one T cell receptor (beta chain) in context. The specificity of this receptor is unknown. There are no base qualities to consult, and no much larger clone falls within one base. This entry is derived from a study of blood T cell repertoires in COVID-19 (TCRdb year 2020). In terms of the full investigation: The collaborator samples originated in the United States, Italy and Spain and spanned the acute and convalescent phases of COVID-19. Deeply sampled blood TCRbeta repertoires from subjects exposed to, actively infected with, or recovered from COVID-19 were included in the dataset. The samples were drawn from two sources: the first 160 participants of the ongoing ImmuneRACE study, and 950 to 1,500 subjects contributed by 6 global collaborators. Where available, HLA class I and class II types were taken from metadata supplied by the sample provider and were not determined by assay-based typing. The repertoires were made available in a free public database intended to serve as a resource for research on the immune response to SARS-CoV-2. The material from the prospective study consisted of cDNA or gDNA derived from T cells, B-cell-depleted T cells, or PBMCs. Sample metadata almost always included a de-identified subject ID, COVID-19 status, age in years and sex. Points the paper makes about the study in general: The quantity of clinical and demographic metadata differed by source and by participant and was supplied without curation.

Whole blood was collected in K2EDTA tubes by collaborating institutions according to the institutions' own protocols. For TCRbeta analysis, collaborators shipped samples as frozen whole blood, isolated PBMCs, or DNA extracted from either of those sample types. The immunoSEQ Assay, a bias-controlled multiplex PCR, was used to amplify TCRbeta CDR3 regions from genomic DNA. Under the source paper's analysis protocol: The number of nucleated cells in each sample was estimated by amplification of reference gene primers within the assay. Sequence reads were collapsed and filtered to measure the absolute abundance of every unique TCRbeta CDR3 rearrangement. For each sample, productive Simpson clonality was calculated as the square root of Simpson's diversity index across productive rearrangements. Sourced from immuneACCESS, this table was stored by TCRdb with only in-frame sequences that have V and J called. A share of the clones is absent; for the studies checked, an unresolved V gene accounts for under half, and the remainder has no known explanation. The V and J calls and the clone size are those of that table, but D and trimming were determined from the DNA. In all, the sample holds 45,000 or so clones, and around 87% of those were seen once. Of the sample, around 10% is held by the ten largest clones.

This clonotype originated in a woman of 80 years or more with active COVID-19. The sequencing input was peripheral blood.

Here is the DNA: TGCGCCAGCAGCCAAGGGGCGGGGGGGCTCTTGTACGAGCAGTACTTC. It translates as CASSQGAGGLLYEQYF. Recombination joined TRBV4-3 with TRBJ2-7; TRBD2 lines up with 9 middle nucleotides. Unmatched junction bases come to 8, with V trimmed by 1 base and J by 4 bases. From a lookup of the germline V gene, CDR1 and CDR2 are LGHNA and YSLEER. Its CDR3 holds 16 amino acids, cysteine through phenylalanine. Only CDR3 DNA remains: 48 bases, in frame from the first base.